What follows is one T cell receptor (beta chain) and its context. Its antigen is unknown. These data originate in a study of cytomegalovirus exposure and HLA in healthy donors. Clones were sequenced by immunoSEQ multiplex PCR, and TCRdb holds only the in-frame ones, with some missing. The sample has just under 150,000 clones, approximately 88% seen once. Study results and limitations: The CMV antigen specificity of a few CMV-associated chains was confirmed through in vitro analysis.

The CDR3 runs to 12 residues. Per the germline V gene, CDR1 is LNHDA and CDR2 is SQIVND (reference sequence). Trimming left V 8 bases short and J 6 bases short, with 11 bases between. Sample: PBMCs. This TCR came from a young man in good health and CMV-seropositive. The chain employs TRBV19 and TRBJ2-1; tentatively, D is TRBD2 (5 bases). The CDR3 here is CASLNGVNEQFF. In nucleotides, the CDR3 is TGTGCCAGTTTGAACGGGGTCAATGAGCAGTTCTTC.